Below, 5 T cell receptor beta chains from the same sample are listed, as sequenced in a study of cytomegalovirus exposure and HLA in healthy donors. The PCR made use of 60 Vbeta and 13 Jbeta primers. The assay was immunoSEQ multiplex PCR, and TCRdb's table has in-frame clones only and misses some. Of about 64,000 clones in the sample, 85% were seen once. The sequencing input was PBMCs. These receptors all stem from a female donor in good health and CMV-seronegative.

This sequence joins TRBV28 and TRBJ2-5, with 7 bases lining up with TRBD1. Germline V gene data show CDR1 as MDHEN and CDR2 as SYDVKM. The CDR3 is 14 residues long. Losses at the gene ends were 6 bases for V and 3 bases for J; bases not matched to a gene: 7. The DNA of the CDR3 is TGTGCCAGCAGCCAAGGGGGCTGGGAAGAGACCCAGTACTTC. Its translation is CASSQGGWEETQYF.

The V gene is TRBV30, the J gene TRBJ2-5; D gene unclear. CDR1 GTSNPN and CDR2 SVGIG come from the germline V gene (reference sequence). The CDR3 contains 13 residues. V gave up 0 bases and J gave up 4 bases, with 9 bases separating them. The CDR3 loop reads CAWSVRIAETQYF. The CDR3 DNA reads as TGTGCCTGGAGTGTACGTATAGCAGAGACCCAGTACTTC.

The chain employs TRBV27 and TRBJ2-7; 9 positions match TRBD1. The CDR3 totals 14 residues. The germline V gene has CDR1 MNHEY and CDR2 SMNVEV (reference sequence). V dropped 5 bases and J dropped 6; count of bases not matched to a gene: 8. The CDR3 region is CASSPWTGESEQYF. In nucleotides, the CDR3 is TGTGCCAGCAGTCCCTGGACAGGGGAATCCGAGCAGTACTTC.

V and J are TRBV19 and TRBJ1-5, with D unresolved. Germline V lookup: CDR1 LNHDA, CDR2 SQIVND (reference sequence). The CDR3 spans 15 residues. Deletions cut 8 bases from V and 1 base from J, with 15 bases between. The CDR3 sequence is CASDAALASNQPQHF. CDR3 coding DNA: TGTGCCAGTGACGCGGCACTCGCGAGCAATCAGCCCCAGCATTTT.

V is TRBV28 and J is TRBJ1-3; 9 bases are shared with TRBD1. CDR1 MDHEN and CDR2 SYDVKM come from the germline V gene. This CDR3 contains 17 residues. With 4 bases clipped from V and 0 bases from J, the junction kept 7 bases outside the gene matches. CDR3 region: CASSSPGQGFSGNTIYF. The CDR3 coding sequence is TGTGCCAGCAGTTCTCCGGGACAGGGTTTCTCTGGAAACACCATATATTTT.